Listed below are T cell receptor beta chains from one sample, sequenced in a study of blood T cell repertoires in COVID-19. Measured with immunoSEQ multiplex PCR; TCRdb has only the in-frame clones, and not every one. The sample lists about 71,000 clones, roughly nine tenths occurring once. Sequencing was carried out using peripheral blood. The receptors come from a woman between 18 and 29 years old with acute or convalescent COVID-19. CDR3s include the opening cysteine and the closing phenylalanine or tryptophan. D genes are given only for firm matches. Some rows have no size entry. The others give once, few or many, or a class for an expanded clone.

clone_size	v_call	j_call	d_call	cdr3_aa	cdr3_nt
NA	TRBV10-2	TRBJ2-5	TRBD2	CASSDVAGGPGETQYF	TGCGCCAGCAGTGACGTCGCGGGAGGGCCAGGGGAGACCCAGTACTTC
NA	TRBV4-1	TRBJ1-1	TRBD1	CASSPRFERDRVNTEAFF	TGCGCCAGCAGCCCTCGGTTCGAGCGGGACAGGGTTAACACTGAAGCTTTCTTT
few	TRBV7-2	TRBJ2-5	TRBD1	CASSQDRGRETQYF	TGTGCCAGCAGCCAGGACAGGGGAAGAGAGACCCAGTACTTC
NA	TRBV28	TRBJ1-2	TRBD1	CASSYPQGAGGYTF	TGTGCCAGCAGTTATCCACAGGGGGCGGGTGGCTACACCTTC
NA	TRBV28	TRBJ2-5	NA	CASSSLYTGFEGQETQYF	TGTGCCAGCAGTTCACTCTATACCGGGTTCGAGGGCCAAGAGACCCAGTACTTC
NA	TRBV5-1	TRBJ2-3	TRBD1	CASSSGTGGTDTQYF	TGCGCCAGCAGCTCCGGGACAGGGGGAACAGATACGCAGTATTTT
NA	TRBV4-1	TRBJ2-3	NA	CASSPPADTQYF	TGCGCCAGCAGCCCCCCAGCAGATACGCAGTATTTT
NA	TRBV6-5	TRBJ1-6	TRBD1	CASTGTDIDNSPLHF	TGTGCCAGCACCGGGACAGATATTGATAATTCACCCCTCCACTTT
NA	TRBV7-2	TRBJ2-3	TRBD2	CASSLVTLGAGGSDTQYF	TGTGCCAGCAGCTTAGTGACGCTAGGAGCGGGAGGGTCAGATACGCAGTATTTT
NA	TRBV5-8	TRBJ1-1	NA	CASSLNPRYTEAFF	TGTGCCAGCAGCCTAAACCCACGGTACACTGAAGCTTTCTTT
NA	TRBV6-1	TRBJ2-3	TRBD1	CASSEDRGTTDTQYF	TGTGCCAGCAGTGAAGACAGGGGAACCACAGATACGCAGTATTTT
NA	TRBV6-1	TRBJ1-5	NA	CASSEASGGNQPQHF	TGTGCCAGCAGTGAAGCATCAGGGGGCAATCAGCCCCAGCATTTT
NA	TRBV28	TRBJ2-3	NA	CASSYKRFTDTQYF	TGTGCCAGCAGTTATAAGCGGTTCACAGATACGCAGTATTTT
once	TRBV5-1	TRBJ1-1	NA	CASSLPGSTTEAFF	TGCGCCAGCAGCTTGCCGGGTTCCACCACTGAAGCTTTCTTT
NA	TRBV7-2	TRBJ1-3	NA	CASSFDSRSGNTIYF	TGTGCCAGCAGCTTCGACAGTCGATCTGGAAACACCATATATTTT
NA	TRBV30	TRBJ2-2	NA	CAWSAMSTGELFF	TGTGCCTGGAGCGCAATGAGTACCGGGGAGCTGTTTTTT
NA	TRBV5-1	TRBJ1-3	NA	CASSLDYGITGNTIYF	TGCGCCAGCAGCTTAGACTACGGGATAACTGGAAACACCATATATTTT
NA	TRBV2	TRBJ2-7	TRBD2	CASRWTGGEQYF	TGTGCCAGCAGGTGGACGGGGGGAGAGCAGTACTTC
NA	TRBV18	TRBJ1-1	NA	CASSASGGTEAFF	TGTGCCAGCTCTGCCTCGGGGGGCACTGAAGCTTTCTTT
NA	TRBV5-1	TRBJ2-1	TRBD1	CASSFSGQGDLLLARPGEQFF	TGCGCCAGCAGCTTCTCCGGACAGGGCGACTTACTCCTAGCCCGGCCCGGTGAGCAGTTCTTC
NA	TRBV10-3	TRBJ2-7	TRBD1	CAISDPGRGREQYF	TGTGCCATCAGTGACCCCGGCAGGGGGCGCGAGCAGTACTTC
few	TRBV4-2	TRBJ2-7	NA	CASSQDMTGSGEQYF	TGTGCCAGCAGCCAAGACATGACGGGTTCCGGCGAGCAGTACTTC
NA	TRBV28	TRBJ2-2	NA	CASSLAGAVGELFF	TGTGCCAGCAGTTTAGCGGGGGCGGTCGGGGAGCTGTTTTTT
once	TRBV5-1	TRBJ2-5	NA	CASSLEGLAGETQYF	TGCGCCAGCAGCTTGGAGGGTTTGGCGGGGGAGACCCAGTACTTC
NA	TRBV7-9	TRBJ1-1	NA	CASSPQGNTEAFF	TGTGCCAGCAGCCCGCAGGGGAACACTGAAGCTTTCTTT
NA	TRBV28	TRBJ1-6	TRBD1	CASSLSYRGDSPLHF	TGTGCCAGCAGTTTATCCTACAGGGGTGATTCACCCCTCCACTTT
NA	TRBV10-1	TRBJ1-4	NA	CARSRPDSLNEKLFF	TGCGCCCGATCCCGCCCGGACAGCCTTAATGAAAAACTGTTTTTT
NA	TRBV19	TRBJ1-1	TRBD1	CASRRGTGAGSTEAFF	TGTGCCAGTAGGCGGGGGACAGGGGCAGGGTCCACTGAAGCTTTCTTT
NA	TRBV6-5	TRBJ2-3	NA	CASKSSTDTQYF	TGTGCCAGCAAGAGCAGCACAGATACGCAGTATTTT
NA	TRBV7-9	TRBJ2-3	NA	CASSSNGWVNSTDTQYF	TGTGCCAGCTCTTCTAACGGGTGGGTCAATAGCACAGATACGCAGTATTTT
NA	TRBV18	TRBJ1-2	NA	CASSRVAGGSAVSGYTF	TGTGCCAGCTCACGAGTGGCTGGGGGGTCGGCGGTGTCTGGCTACACCTTC
NA	TRBV7-9	TRBJ1-4	TRBD1	CASSPGQAPNEKLFF	TGTGCCAGCAGCCCAGGACAGGCTCCCAATGAAAAACTGTTTTTT
NA	TRBV30	TRBJ2-7	NA	CAWSVAPAGDEQYF	TGTGCCTGGAGTGTAGCGCCGGCTGGCGACGAGCAGTACTTC
NA	TRBV28	TRBJ1-4	NA	CASSPSRTNEKLFF	TGTGCCAGCAGCCCCTCCAGGACTAATGAAAAACTGTTTTTT
NA	TRBV6-1	TRBJ1-3	NA	CASSVGSGASGNTIYF	TGTGCCAGCAGTGTTGGGTCAGGGGCGTCTGGAAACACCATATATTTT
NA	TRBV5-1	TRBJ2-5	TRBD1	CASSRTGNQETQYF	TGCGCCAGCAGCCGGACAGGGAACCAAGAGACCCAGTACTTC
NA	TRBV5-4	TRBJ2-5	TRBD1	CASSPDRVQETQYF	TGTGCCAGCAGCCCCGACAGGGTCCAAGAGACCCAGTACTTC
NA	TRBV6-2/TRBV6-3	TRBJ2-1	TRBD2	CASSRTSGRSSYNEQFF	TGTGCCAGCAGTCGGACTAGCGGGAGGAGCTCCTACAATGAGCAGTTCTTC
NA	TRBV7-9	TRBJ1-2	NA	CASSFQGYTF	TGTGCCAGCAGCTTCCAGGGCTACACCTTC
NA	TRBV28	TRBJ2-7	NA	CASSLSSTGRDWDYEQYF	TGTGCCAGCAGTTTATCGAGTACTGGAAGGGACTGGGACTACGAGCAGTACTTC
once	TRBV7-8	TRBJ1-6	NA	CASSPYRATGSSYNSPLHF	TGTGCCAGCAGCCCATATCGGGCCACGGGAAGCTCCTATAATTCACCCCTCCACTTT
NA	TRBV6-1	TRBJ2-1	TRBD1	CASSENMGQVYNEQFF	TGTGCCAGCAGTGAAAATATGGGACAGGTTTACAATGAGCAGTTCTTC
NA	TRBV4-1	TRBJ2-1	TRBD2	CASSHGKAGGSYNEQFF	TGCGCCAGCAGCCATGGGAAAGCGGGGGGCTCCTACAATGAGCAGTTCTTC
NA	TRBV19	TRBJ2-2	TRBD2	CASSILTGGPAGELFF	TGTGCCAGTAGTATACTTACGGGAGGGCCGGCGGGGGAGCTGTTTTTT
NA	TRBV30	TRBJ2-7	NA	CAWSDRAVEQYF	TGTGCCTGGAGTGACAGGGCGGTCGAGCAGTACTTC
NA	TRBV29-1	TRBJ2-1	TRBD1	CSTQGQGNEQFF	TGCAGCACACAGGGACAGGGGAATGAGCAGTTCTTC
NA	TRBV6-2/TRBV6-3	TRBJ2-5	NA	CASSPTKAKTQYF	TGTGCCAGCAGCCCGACTAAAGCGAAGACCCAGTACTTC
NA	TRBV5-1	TRBJ2-1	TRBD2	CASSYDSGSYNEQFF	TGCGCCAGCAGCTATGATAGCGGGAGTTACAATGAGCAGTTCTTC
NA	TRBV14	TRBJ1-2	NA	CASSQSGQRGYTF	TGTGCCAGCAGCCAATCCGGACAGAGGGGCTACACCTTC
once	TRBV10-3	TRBJ1-1	NA	CAISARQDANTEAFF	TGTGCCATCAGTGCTCGACAGGACGCGAACACTGAAGCTTTCTTT
NA	TRBV6-1	TRBJ1-5	TRBD1	CASSGIGTGGKQPQHF	TGTGCCAGCAGTGGGATCGGGACAGGGGGGAAACAGCCCCAGCATTTT